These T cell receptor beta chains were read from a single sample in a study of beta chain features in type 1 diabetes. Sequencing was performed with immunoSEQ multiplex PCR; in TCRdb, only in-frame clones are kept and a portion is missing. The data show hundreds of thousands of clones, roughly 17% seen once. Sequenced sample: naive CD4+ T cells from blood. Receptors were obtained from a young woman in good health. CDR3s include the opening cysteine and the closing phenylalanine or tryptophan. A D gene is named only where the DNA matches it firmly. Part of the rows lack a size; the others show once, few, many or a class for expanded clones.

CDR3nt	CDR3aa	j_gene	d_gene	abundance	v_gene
TGTGCCAGCAGCCCAAACGTTAGGGTTGAGCCCCAGCATTTT	CASSPNVRVEPQHF	TRBJ1-5	-	few	TRBV6-6
TGTGCCAGCAGCTTAGACCGTCTCGGGGGCTACACCTTC	CASSLDRLGGYTF	TRBJ1-2	-	-	TRBV7-9
TGCGCCAGCAGCCAATTAGGGGGGAACACAGATACGCAGTATTTT	CASSQLGGNTDTQYF	TRBJ2-3	-	-	TRBV4-3
TGTGCCAGCAGTTACTCGACGAGGGGAAACACCATATATTTT	CASSYSTRGNTIYF	TRBJ1-3	-	few	TRBV6-5
TGTGCCAGCAGCTCACAGGGGTACAATGAGCAGTTCTTC	CASSSQGYNEQFF	TRBJ2-1	TRBD1	few	TRBV11-2
TGTGCCAGCAGCTTAGTACTAGCGGGAGCCGGGGAGCTGTTTTTT	CASSLVLAGAGELFF	TRBJ2-2	TRBD2	-	TRBV7-2
TGTGCCAGACAAAAGAGGGGGGAGACCCAGTACTTC	CARQKRGETQYF	TRBJ2-5	-	few	TRBV6-4
TGTGCCAGCAGTTACGGGGAAGAGACCCAGTACTTC	CASSYGEETQYF	TRBJ2-5	-	-	TRBV5-4
TGCGCCAGCAGCCGGGATCTACAGGGGGGATATGGCTACACCTTC	CASSRDLQGGYGYTF	TRBJ1-2	TRBD1	-	TRBV10-2
TGCAGCGTCAGGGGCAGGGGGGAAAAACTGTTTTTT	CSVRGRGEKLFF	TRBJ1-4	TRBD1	-	TRBV29-1
TGTGCCAGCAGCGGTAGCGGGTGGCCGTCTAATGAAAAACTGTTTTTT	CASSGSGWPSNEKLFF	TRBJ1-4	-	-	TRBV9
TGTGCCAGCAGCTTAGCTAGCGCAGCAGATACGCAGTATTTT	CASSLASAADTQYF	TRBJ2-3	-	few	TRBV7-2
TGTGCCAGCAGCGAACCGGGGCCGCAGTACTTC	CASSEPGPQYF	TRBJ2-7	-	-	TRBV2
TGTGCCAGCAGCTCAAAAGGTACCAATGAGCAGTTCTTC	CASSSKGTNEQFF	TRBJ2-1	-	-	TRBV14
TGTGCCAGCAGCTTGGGCGGGACAGGGGTTAACTATGGCTACACCTTC	CASSLGGTGVNYGYTF	TRBJ1-2	TRBD1	few	TRBV5-6
TGCGCCAGCAGTGGGTTGGCTAGCGGGAGTAATGAGCAGTTCTTC	CASSGLASGSNEQFF	TRBJ2-1	TRBD2	-	TRBV5-1
TGTGCCAGCAGCTTAGAATCCCAGCACACCGGGGAGCTGTTTTTT	CASSLESQHTGELFF	TRBJ2-2	-	-	TRBV7-2